These 17 T cell receptor beta chains were sequenced from one sample in a study of blood T cell repertoires in COVID-19. Only in-frame clones appear in the TCRdb table, and some are missing; sequencing was by immunoSEQ multiplex PCR. In the table there are 150,000 to 200,000 clones, about 86% of which are singletons. Source material: peripheral blood. These TCRs come from a woman in her 70s who had recovered from COVID-19.

This clone was seen a single time. The V gene is TRBV5-6, the J gene TRBJ2-7; a possible D gene is TRBD2 (7 bases). V gave up 4 bases and J gave up 7 bases, with 18 bases separating them. The CDR3 runs to 14 residues. Germline values: CDR1 SGHDT, CDR2 YYEEEE. For the CDR3, the DNA is TGTGCCAGCAGCACCCCTCGGGGGGCTGGTGAGCAGTACTTC. This translates into CASSTPRGAGEQYF.

This rearrangement joins TRBV4-2 to TRBJ2-2; D unresolved. The V end was cut by 1 base, the J end by 0 bases, with 12 bases between. This CDR3 region has 17 residues. In germline, CDR1 is LGHNA, CDR2 YNFKEQ. In DNA, the CDR3 is TGTGCCAGCAGCCAAGCGGTGGCGGCAGCGAACACCGGGGAGCTGTTTTTT. It is translated as CASSQAVAAANTGELFF.

The V and J genes are TRBV21-1 and TRBJ1-6; the table's D call of TRBD1 was not tested on the DNA. TRBV21-1 is a recognized pseudogene. The CDR3 extends over 15 amino acids. The CDR3 nucleotides read TGTGCCAGCAGCGGGGGGACAGGGGGTAATTCACCCCTCCACTTT. Translation gives CASSGGTGGNSPLHF.

V gene TRBV11-2 combines with J gene TRBJ1-2; weak D call: TRBD1 (6 bases). The germline V and J ends were trimmed by 2 bases and 4 bases, with 14 bases remaining between them. The CDR3 spans 15 residues. CDR1 SGHAT and CDR2 FQNNGV come from the germline V gene. CDR3 loop: CASSLIFRGSYGYTF. The CDR3 coding sequence is TGTGCCAGCAGCTTAATATTCAGGGGATCCTATGGCTACACCTTC.

The sample holds one count of this clone. This sequence joins TRBV5-4 and TRBJ2-3; 7 bases fit TRBD2. This CDR3 has 15 residues. The V segment lost 4 bases and the J segment 6 bases; nucleotides outside the gene matches: 11. The germline CDR1 and CDR2 sequences are SGHNT and YYREEE (reference sequence). CDR3: CASSPLGRGVDTQYF. The DNA for the CDR3 is TGTGCCAGCAGCCCTCTGGGGAGGGGCGTCGATACGCAGTATTTT.

This chain uses TRBV5-1 with TRBJ2-2; TRBD1 matches at 9 bases. The trim removed 4 bases at V and 8 bases at J, leaving 12 bases unmatched. CDR3 length: 16 residues. Germline CDR1 reads SGHRS; CDR2 reads YFSETQ. The CDR3 DNA sequence: TGCGCCAGCAGCCCCGGCGGGACAGGGTTCGGTGGGGAGCTGTTTTTT. This codes for CASSPGGTGFGGELFF.

This clone was observed once. The genes are TRBV4-3 and TRBJ2-7; D might be TRBD2 (6 bases). V gave up 2 bases and J gave up 0 bases, with 14 bases separating them. CDR1 LGHNA and CDR2 YSLEER come from the germline V gene. The CDR3 consists of 16 residues. The CDR3 DNA reads as TGCGCCAGCAGCCAACAATTAGCGGCAAGCTCCTACGAGCAGTACTTC. Translation: CASSQQLAASSYEQYF.

The sample holds one count of this clone. The gene calls are TRBV5-4 and TRBJ2-5; 8 bases line up with TRBD2. Trimming took 1 base from V and 1 from J; bases not matched to a gene: 3. Germline V gene sequence: CDR1 SGHNT, CDR2 YYREEE (reference sequence). The CDR3 is 15 residues long. The CDR3: CASSLTSGPQETQYF. As DNA, the CDR3 is TGTGCCAGCAGCTTGACTAGCGGTCCCCAAGAGACCCAGTACTTC.

Regarding this clone: The sample carries other DNA sequences with the same CDR3. The chain combines TRBV5-1 with TRBJ1-1; a weak D match, TRBD1 (5 bases). This CDR3 region has 13 residues. Germline assignment: CDR1 SGHRS and CDR2 YFSETQ. V was cut by 1 base and J by 5 bases, with 9 bases left in between. CDR3 sequence reads: CASSLSGGTEAFF. In nucleotides, the CDR3 is TGCGCCAGCAGCTTGTCCGGGGGGACTGAAGCTTTCTTT. The full variable domain, with the rest looked up from reference TRBV5-1 and TRBJ1-1, is KAGVTQTPRYLIKTRGQQVTLSCSPISGHRSVSWYQQTPGQGLQFLFEYFSETQRNKGNFPGRFSGRQFSNSRSEMNVSTLELGDSALYLCASSLSGGTEAFFGQGTRLTVV.

The rearrangement uses TRBV4-3 and TRBJ1-2, with 8 positions matching TRBD1. The CDR3 has 15 residues. Trimming removed 3 bases from V and 7 bases from J; junction bases left unmatched: 10. In germline, CDR1 is LGHNA, CDR2 YSLEER. CDR3 DNA: TGCGCCAGCAGCCAGGGGTTACAGGGGGGATCTGGCTACACCTTC. Translating it yields CASSQGLQGGSGYTF.

The chain combines TRBV3-1 (or the pseudogene TRBV3-2) with TRBJ2-5, with D maybe TRBD1 (5 bases). Germline V lookup: CDR1 LGHDT, CDR2 YNNKEL (reference sequence). Trimming cost V 6 bases and J 5 bases, with 16 bases left between them. This CDR3 is built from 14 residues. This chain's CDR3 is CASSPSRVGETQYF. CDR3 bases: TGTGCCAGCAGTCCCTCCAGGGTGGGGGAGACCCAGTACTTC.

This clone was picked up a small number of times. This chain links TRBV27 with TRBJ1-2; 7 bases agree with TRBD1. The CDR3 is 13 amino acids. From germline, CDR1 is MNHEY and CDR2 SMNVEV (reference sequence). J gave up 4 bases and V 8 bases, and 7 bases lay outside the gene matches. The CDR3 spells CASHRGVGYGYTF. The CDR3 DNA reads TGTGCCAGCCACAGGGGTGTGGGCTATGGCTACACCTTC.

The chain carries TRBV5-1 and TRBJ2-1, with a weak D call TRBD2 (6 bases). Between the trimmed V and J ends, which lost 3 bases and 2 bases, there was a span of 12 bases. This CDR3 is 15 amino acids long. CDR1 is SGHRS, CDR2 YFSETQ, per germline. CDR3 in amino acids: CASSSLGGAYNEQFF. The DNA for the CDR3 is TGCGCCAGCAGCTCCTTGGGGGGAGCCTACAATGAGCAGTTCTTC. The entire variable domain, with the rest obtained from reference TRBV5-1 and TRBJ2-1, is as follows: KAGVTQTPRYLIKTRGQQVTLSCSPISGHRSVSWYQQTPGQGLQFLFEYFSETQRNKGNFPGRFSGRQFSNSRSEMNVSTLELGDSALYLCASSSLGGAYNEQFFGPGTRLTVL.

This chain's CDR3 is CAISESQGHSRNTEAFF. In nucleotides, the CDR3 is TGTGCCATCAGTGAGTCGCAGGGACACTCCAGAAACACTGAAGCTTTCTTT. The chain links TRBV10-3 to TRBJ1-1; possibly TRBD1 for D (6 bases). CDR1 ENHRY and CDR2 SYGVKD come from the germline V gene. V lost 0 bases to trimming and J lost 2 bases, with 16 bases between them. The CDR3 loop spans 17 amino acids.

The rearrangement joins TRBV2 to TRBJ2-1; 9 nucleotides match TRBD2. CDR3 length equals 15 residues. The J segment lost 12 bases and the V segment lost 6 bases, leaving 15 bases of the junction unmatched. Per the germline V gene, CDR1 is SNHLY and CDR2 is FYNNEI. The CDR3 spells CASSLRASGAGGQFF. CDR3 DNA: TGTGCCAGCAGCCTAAGGGCTAGCGGGGCTGGGGGGCAGTTCTTC. Combining the CDR3 with reference TRBV2 and TRBJ2-1 gives the whole variable domain EPEVTQTPSHQVTQMGQEVILRCVPISNHLYFYWYRQILGQKVEFLVSFYNNEISEKSEIFDDQFSVERPDGSNFTLKIRSTKLEDSAMYFCASSLRASGAGGQFFGPGTRLTVL.

This rearrangement joins TRBV5-1 to TRBJ1-2; maybe TRBD1 (5 bases). Germline V CDR1 and CDR2: SGHRS, YFSETQ. V was pared by 3 bases and J by 5 bases, with 20 bases between. This CDR3 contains 16 residues. The CDR3 DNA reads TGCGCCAGCAGCTCCGGCGGAGGGGCATGGAGGTATGGCTACACCTTC. This translates into CASSSGGGAWRYGYTF.

This clone has just one count. This chain joins TRBV30 and TRBJ1-5, with no clear D. The germline V gene has CDR1 GTSNPN and CDR2 SVGIG (reference sequence). Trimming removed 3 bases from V and 4 bases from J, with 7 bases in between. The CDR3 runs to 12 residues. CDR3 loop: CAWRAENQPQHF. CDR3 nucleotide sequence: TGTGCCTGGAGGGCCGAAAATCAGCCCCAGCATTTT.